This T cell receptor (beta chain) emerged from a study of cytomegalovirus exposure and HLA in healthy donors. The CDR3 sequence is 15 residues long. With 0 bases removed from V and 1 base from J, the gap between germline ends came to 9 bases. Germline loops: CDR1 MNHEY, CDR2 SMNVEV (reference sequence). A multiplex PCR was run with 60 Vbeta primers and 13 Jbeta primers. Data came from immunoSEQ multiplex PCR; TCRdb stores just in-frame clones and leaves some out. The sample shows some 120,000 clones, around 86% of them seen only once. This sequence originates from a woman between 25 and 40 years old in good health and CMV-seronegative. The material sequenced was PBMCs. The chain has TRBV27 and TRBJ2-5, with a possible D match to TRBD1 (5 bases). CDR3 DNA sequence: TGTGCCAGCAGTTTATCGGCAGGGCCCCAAGAGACCCAGTACTTC. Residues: CASSLSAGPQETQYF.